This TCR beta chain was observed in a study of blood T cell repertoires in COVID-19. Whole-study context: Acute and convalescent COVID-19 specimens originated in the United States, Italy and Spain. Sources were T cells, B-cell-depleted T cells, or PBMCs; the material itself was cDNA or gDNA.

Original data processing: Estimated nucleated cell counts came from reference gene primer amplification. Measured with immunoSEQ multiplex PCR; TCRdb has only the in-frame clones, and not every one. V, J and clone size are those of that table, while D and trimming were read from the DNA. Of roughly 62,000 clones in the sample, approximately 79% were seen once. The sequence was obtained from a woman older than 75 with active or convalescent COVID-19. Sequences were obtained from peripheral blood.

This chain's CDR3 is CASSSQTSGGEQFF. Written as DNA, the CDR3 is TGTGCCAGCAGCTCCCAGACTAGCGGGGGGGAGCAGTTCTTC. The genes are TRBV5-4 and TRBJ2-1; 13 nucleotides align to TRBD2. The CDR3 has 14 amino acids. After removal of 3 bases from V and 10 bases from J, the junction contained 4 bases not matched to a gene. Germline CDR1 is SGHNT and CDR2 is YYREEE (reference sequence).